The clone carrying this T cell receptor (beta chain) appeared once. The entry originates in a study of shared clonotypes between healthy human individuals. On the study more broadly: The study used three CD4 naive, three CD4 memory, two CD8 naive and one CD8 memory plate per donor.

CDR3 length: 14 amino acids. Germline V gene sequence: CDR1 SGDLS, CDR2 YYNGEE. The V end lost 0 bases, the J end lost 4 bases, and 10 bases lay between the germline ends. The authors ran the assay at deep level. For sorted subsets, about 0.2 ug DNA per replicate equaled about 27,000 T cell genomes. Using immunoSEQ multiplex PCR, the repertoire was profiled, and TCRdb retains in-frame clones only, with some absent. The sample lists over a million clones; approximately 80% were seen once. The receptor's source is a man between 18 and 29 years old in good health. Some clones in this sample may be carry-over from other donors' samples. The chain employs TRBV9 and TRBJ1-2; D is undetermined. Sequencing input: memory CD4+ T cells from PBMCs. Subset specified: CD45RA-negative fraction. CDR3 DNA: TGTGCCAGCAGCGTAGCCTCAAGTTCCTATGGCTACACCTTC. This encodes CASSVASSSYGYTF. Combining the CDR3 with reference TRBV9 and TRBJ1-2 gives the whole variable domain DSGVTQTPKHLITATGQRVTLRCSPRSGDLSVYWYQQSLDQGLQFLIQYYNGEERAKGNILERFSAQQFPDLHSELNLSSLELGDSALYFCASSVASSSYGYTFGSGTRLTVV.